This is a list of T cell receptor beta chains from one sample in a study of cytomegalovirus exposure and HLA in healthy donors. The data were produced by immunoSEQ multiplex PCR, yet TCRdb's version contains in-frame clones alone and is incomplete. The table records 150,000 to 200,000 clones, 60% to 85% of them present only once. Sequencing used PBMCs. The source is a woman in her twenties or thirties in good health and CMV-seronegative. Each CDR3 is given with its conserved first and last residue. A D gene is named only where the DNA matches it firmly. The size entry is marked missing in some rows and otherwise reads once, few, many or a size class.

V gene: TRBV7-2
J gene: TRBJ2-7
D gene: .
clone size: .
CDR3 protein: CASSFNRDSYEQYF
CDR3 DNA: TGTGCCAGCAGCTTCAACCGGGATTCCTACGAGCAGTACTTC

V gene: TRBV27
J gene: TRBJ1-2
D gene: TRBD1
clone size: .
CDR3 protein: CASSSPGQGIHGYTF
CDR3 DNA: TGTGCCAGCAGTTCCCCGGGACAGGGGATCCATGGCTACACCTTC

V gene: TRBV11-2
J gene: TRBJ2-7
D gene: .
clone size: .
CDR3 protein: CASSLYGILGYEQYF
CDR3 DNA: TGTGCCAGCAGCCTCTACGGGATACTGGGTTACGAGCAGTACTTC

V gene: TRBV7-6
J gene: TRBJ2-1
D gene: TRBD1
clone size: .
CDR3 protein: CASSPAWTGSHNEQFF
CDR3 DNA: TGTGCCAGCAGCCCGGCTTGGACAGGGTCCCACAATGAGCAGTTCTTC

V gene: TRBV7-2
J gene: TRBJ1-2
D gene: .
clone size: .
CDR3 protein: CASSLIVYSPRMGYTF
CDR3 DNA: TGTGCCAGCAGCTTAATCGTTTACAGTCCAAGGATGGGCTACACCTTC

V gene: TRBV19
J gene: TRBJ1-2
D gene: .
clone size: .
CDR3 protein: CASQPRESAKGRKVYTF
CDR3 DNA: TGTGCCAGTCAACCGCGGGAATCCGCTAAGGGGAGAAAAGTCTACACCTTC

V gene: TRBV6-5
J gene: TRBJ2-3
D gene: TRBD2
clone size: .
CDR3 protein: CASSYSGGGHTDTQYF
CDR3 DNA: TGTGCCAGCAGTTACTCTGGCGGGGGGCACACAGATACGCAGTATTTT

V gene: TRBV6-5
J gene: TRBJ1-3
D gene: .
clone size: .
CDR3 protein: CASSYGQTSGNTIYF
CDR3 DNA: TGTGCCAGCAGTTATGGGCAGACCTCTGGAAACACCATATATTTT

V gene: TRBV10-3
J gene: TRBJ2-7
D gene: .
clone size: .
CDR3 protein: CAISESSYEQYF
CDR3 DNA: TGTGCCATCAGTGAGTCGTCCTACGAGCAGTACTTC

V gene: TRBV11-2
J gene: TRBJ1-3
D gene: TRBD1
clone size: once
CDR3 protein: CASTYQGAGNTIYF
CDR3 DNA: TGTGCCAGCACCTACCAGGGGGCTGGAAACACCATATATTTT

V gene: TRBV6-5
J gene: TRBJ1-2
D gene: TRBD1
clone size: .
CDR3 protein: CASSYSPGQGAVGYTF
CDR3 DNA: TGTGCCAGCAGTTACTCTCCGGGACAGGGGGCGGTTGGCTACACCTTC

V gene: TRBV5-1
J gene: TRBJ1-3
D gene: .
clone size: .
CDR3 protein: CASSLAGLEGNTIYF
CDR3 DNA: TGCGCCAGCAGCTTGGCAGGGTTGGAAGGAAACACCATATATTTT

V gene: TRBV4-1
J gene: TRBJ2-3
D gene: TRBD2
clone size: .
CDR3 protein: CASSQGGSGGASGTDTQYF
CDR3 DNA: TGCGCCAGCAGCCAAGGTGGTAGCGGGGGGGCCAGCGGCACAGATACGCAGTATTTT

V gene: TRBV7-9
J gene: TRBJ1-2
D gene: .
clone size: .
CDR3 protein: CVSSREYGYTF
CDR3 DNA: TGTGTCAGCAGCCGGGAGTATGGCTACACCTTC

V gene: TRBV2
J gene: TRBJ1-2
D gene: .
clone size: .
CDR3 protein: CASRQGYGYTF
CDR3 DNA: TGTGCCAGCAGGCAGGGCTATGGCTACACCTTC

V gene: TRBV6-5
J gene: TRBJ1-1
D gene: .
clone size: .
CDR3 protein: CASSYEVNTEAFF
CDR3 DNA: TGTGCCAGCAGTTACGAGGTGAACACTGAAGCTTTCTTT

V gene: TRBV10-3
J gene: TRBJ2-5
D gene: TRBD1
clone size: .
CDR3 protein: CAISESTTGGQETQYF
CDR3 DNA: TGTGCCATCAGTGAGTCTACCACAGGGGGCCAAGAGACCCAGTACTTC

V gene: TRBV10-2
J gene: TRBJ2-5
D gene: TRBD2
clone size: few
CDR3 protein: CASGLARGETQYF
CDR3 DNA: TGCGCCAGTGGACTAGCGCGGGGAGAGACCCAGTACTTC

V gene: TRBV30
J gene: TRBJ2-7
D gene: TRBD1
clone size: .
CDR3 protein: CAWSPGQGFYEQYF
CDR3 DNA: TGTGCCTGGAGCCCGGGACAGGGATTCTACGAGCAGTACTTC

V gene: TRBV7-2
J gene: TRBJ1-6
D gene: TRBD1
clone size: .
CDR3 protein: CASSLDRAANSPLHF
CDR3 DNA: TGTGCCAGCAGCCTAGACAGGGCGGCGAATTCACCCCTCCACTTT

V gene: TRBV7-2
J gene: TRBJ1-2
D gene: TRBD1
clone size: .
CDR3 protein: CASSSMTGRYGYTF
CDR3 DNA: TGTGCCAGCAGCTCCATGACAGGGAGATATGGCTACACCTTC

V gene: TRBV7-9
J gene: TRBJ1-6
D gene: .
clone size: .
CDR3 protein: CASSLAGGGLYSPLHF
CDR3 DNA: TGTGCCAGCAGCTTAGCCGGGGGGGGGCTCTATTCACCCCTCCACTTT

V gene: TRBV5-1
J gene: TRBJ1-2
D gene: TRBD1
clone size: .
CDR3 protein: CASSLGGQENGYTF
CDR3 DNA: TGCGCCAGCAGCTTGGGGGGACAGGAGAATGGCTACACCTTC

V gene: TRBV2
J gene: TRBJ2-2
D gene: .
clone size: few
CDR3 protein: CASSDREAGELFF
CDR3 DNA: TGTGCCAGCAGTGACAGGGAGGCCGGGGAGCTGTTTTTT

V gene: TRBV5-1
J gene: TRBJ2-3
D gene: .
clone size: .
CDR3 protein: CASSSQRADPTDTQYF
CDR3 DNA: TGCGCCAGCAGCAGCCAGCGGGCGGACCCCACAGATACGCAGTATTTT

V gene: TRBV9
J gene: TRBJ2-3
D gene: TRBD2
clone size: .
CDR3 protein: CASSVGAGGSTDTQYF
CDR3 DNA: TGTGCCAGCAGCGTAGGAGCGGGGGGGAGCACAGATACGCAGTATTTT

V gene: TRBV7-2
J gene: TRBJ1-1
D gene: .
clone size: once
CDR3 protein: CASSLRISTEAFF
CDR3 DNA: TGTGCCAGCAGCTTGCGAATCTCCACTGAAGCTTTCTTT

V gene: TRBV27
J gene: TRBJ2-3
D gene: .
clone size: .
CDR3 protein: CASQIRGTDTQYF
CDR3 DNA: TGTGCCAGCCAAATCAGGGGCACAGATACGCAGTATTTT

V gene: TRBV5-1
J gene: TRBJ2-3
D gene: TRBD2
clone size: .
CDR3 protein: CASSRAGYTDTQYF
CDR3 DNA: TGCGCCAGCAGCCGAGCGGGGTACACAGATACGCAGTATTTT

V gene: TRBV6-1
J gene: TRBJ2-7
D gene: .
clone size: .
CDR3 protein: CASRLTEISYEQYF
CDR3 DNA: TGTGCCAGCAGGTTGACAGAGATATCCTACGAGCAGTACTTC

V gene: TRBV12-5
J gene: TRBJ2-7
D gene: .
clone size: .
CDR3 protein: CASGREFYEQYF
CDR3 DNA: TGTGCTAGTGGCCGGGAGTTCTACGAGCAGTACTTC

V gene: TRBV6-1
J gene: TRBJ1-1
D gene: .
clone size: few
CDR3 protein: CASSHSGTEAFF
CDR3 DNA: TGTGCCAGCAGTCATAGCGGCACTGAAGCTTTCTTT

V gene: TRBV28
J gene: TRBJ2-7
D gene: .
clone size: .
CDR3 protein: CASSTPGREQYF
CDR3 DNA: TGTGCCAGCAGTACCCCAGGTCGAGAGCAGTACTTC

V gene: TRBV2
J gene: TRBJ2-3
D gene: TRBD2
clone size: .
CDR3 protein: CASRGRTSGGDTQYF
CDR3 DNA: TGTGCCAGCAGGGGAAGGACTAGCGGGGGAGATACGCAGTATTTT

V gene: TRBV4-2
J gene: TRBJ2-7
D gene: .
clone size: .
CDR3 protein: CASSPTGGGSYEQYF
CDR3 DNA: TGTGCCAGCAGCCCGACCGGGGGAGGCTCCTACGAGCAGTACTTC

V gene: TRBV9
J gene: TRBJ2-1
D gene: .
clone size: .
CDR3 protein: CASSVGGGSYNEQFF
CDR3 DNA: TGTGCCAGCAGCGTAGGGGGAGGTTCCTACAATGAGCAGTTCTTC

V gene: TRBV27
J gene: TRBJ2-3
D gene: .
clone size: .
CDR3 protein: CASSFRQGTDTQYF
CDR3 DNA: TGTGCCAGCAGTTTTAGGCAGGGCACAGATACGCAGTATTTT

V gene: TRBV27
J gene: TRBJ2-1
D gene: TRBD2
clone size: .
CDR3 protein: CASSYSGNYNEQFF
CDR3 DNA: TGTGCCAGCAGTTATAGCGGGAACTACAATGAGCAGTTCTTC

V gene: TRBV6-5
J gene: TRBJ2-7
D gene: .
clone size: .
CDR3 protein: CASSYLGTSIYEQYF
CDR3 DNA: TGTGCCAGCAGTTACCTCGGGACTTCCATCTACGAGCAGTACTTC

V gene: TRBV15
J gene: TRBJ1-5
D gene: .
clone size: .
CDR3 protein: CATSRGGQNNQPQHF
CDR3 DNA: TGTGCCACCAGCAGAGGGGGGCAGAACAATCAGCCCCAGCATTTT

V gene: TRBV10-3
J gene: TRBJ2-1
D gene: .
clone size: .
CDR3 protein: CAISPAGGRNEQFF
CDR3 DNA: TGTGCCATCAGCCCCGCCGGGGGTAGGAATGAGCAGTTCTTC

V gene: TRBV19
J gene: TRBJ1-5
D gene: .
clone size: few
CDR3 protein: CASSMGGLQPQHF
CDR3 DNA: TGTGCCAGTAGTATGGGGGGGCTACAGCCCCAGCATTTT

V gene: TRBV19
J gene: TRBJ1-6
D gene: .
clone size: once
CDR3 protein: CASSTTGLKNSPLHF
CDR3 DNA: TGTGCCAGTAGCACTACAGGGTTAAAAAATTCACCCCTCCACTTT

V gene: TRBV18
J gene: TRBJ2-6
D gene: .
clone size: .
CDR3 protein: CASSPGLTGANVLTF
CDR3 DNA: TGTGCCAGCTCACCAGGACTGACTGGGGCCAACGTCCTGACTTTC

V gene: TRBV19
J gene: TRBJ2-1
D gene: TRBD1
clone size: .
CDR3 protein: CASSMGGGQGIHEQFF
CDR3 DNA: TGTGCCAGTAGTATGGGGGGGGGACAGGGGATCCATGAGCAGTTCTTC

V gene: TRBV2
J gene: TRBJ1-2
D gene: TRBD1
clone size: .
CDR3 protein: CASEQGAGNGYTF
CDR3 DNA: TGTGCCAGCGAGCAGGGGGCGGGTAATGGCTACACCTTC

V gene: TRBV7-6
J gene: TRBJ1-1
D gene: .
clone size: .
CDR3 protein: CASSPGGGKTEAFF
CDR3 DNA: TGTGCCAGCAGCCCGGGGGGCGGAAAAACTGAAGCTTTCTTT

V gene: TRBV7-6
J gene: TRBJ2-1
D gene: TRBD2
clone size: .
CDR3 protein: CASSNPGLADDNEQFF
CDR3 DNA: TGTGCCAGCAGCAACCCGGGACTAGCGGATGACAATGAGCAGTTCTTC

V gene: TRBV5-1
J gene: TRBJ1-5
D gene: .
clone size: few
CDR3 protein: CASSLWPDNQPQHF
CDR3 DNA: TGCGCCAGCAGCTTATGGCCAGACAATCAGCCCCAGCATTTT